In this sample, the clone carrying this TCR beta chain turned up a few times. In germline, CDR1 is LGHDT, CDR2 YNNKEL (reference sequence). The CDR3 has 15 residues. Trimming took off 4 bases at V and 2 bases at J, with 14 bases between the two ends. TCRdb reanalysed the RT-PCR reads using MiXCR and keeps one entry per CDR3 protein. The sample has roughly 960,000 distinct CDR3 sequences, 18% seen once. This entry comes from a study of patients and donors after allogeneic stem cell transplantation. Sequencing was done on a sample of blood, either unsorted or a sorted T cell fraction (not recorded which). The V call is TRBV3-1, the J call TRBJ2-5; either TRBD1 or TRBD2 may fit D (5 bases each). This receptor was taken from a human donor who was either an allogeneic HSCT recipient or a stem cell or donor lymphocyte infusion donor (not recorded which). It is not recorded whose cells these are; they may come from a transplant donor. CDR3 coding DNA: TGTGCCAGCAGCCCACACAGGACTCTTCAAGAGACCCAGTACTTC. As protein: CASSPHRTLQETQYF.